This T cell receptor (beta chain) was observed in a study of T cells after yellow fever vaccination. Synthesis of TCR cDNA relied on 5'RACE template switching, which attached a universal primer site and UMIs. TCRdb re-analysed the 5' RACE reads in MiXCR, keeping a single row per CDR3 protein. The sample consists of some 300,000 distinct CDR3 sequences, 7.5% to 9% of them appearing once. Study-wide results and limits: The appearance of a small share of clonotypes in both CD4 and CD8 compartments was observed.

This clonotype was found many times. What it binds is unknown. This sample comprised CD4+ T cells sorted from PBMCs, obtained 5 days after the yellow fever booster vaccination. The sequence derives from a young man who received the YFV17D yellow fever vaccine.

The CDR3 nucleotides are TGTGCCAGCAGCTGGGCTGGCTACGAGCAGTACGTC. Protein: CASSWAGYEQYV. V and J are TRBV5-6 and TRBJ2-7; D unresolved. V was shortened by 3 bases and J by 3 bases, with 7 bases between the two germline ends. CDR1 is SGHDT, CDR2 YYEEEE, per germline. The CDR3 is 12 amino acids.